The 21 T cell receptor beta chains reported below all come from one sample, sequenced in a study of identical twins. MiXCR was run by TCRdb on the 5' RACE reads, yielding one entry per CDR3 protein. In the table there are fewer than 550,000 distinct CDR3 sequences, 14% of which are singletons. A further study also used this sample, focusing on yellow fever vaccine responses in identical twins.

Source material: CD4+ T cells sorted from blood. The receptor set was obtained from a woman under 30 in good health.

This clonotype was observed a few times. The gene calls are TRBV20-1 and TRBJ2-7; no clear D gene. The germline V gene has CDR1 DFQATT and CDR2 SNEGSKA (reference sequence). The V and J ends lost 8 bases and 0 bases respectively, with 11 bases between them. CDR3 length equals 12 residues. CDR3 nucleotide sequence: TGCAGTCCCCGAGAGAGCTCCTACGAGCAGTACTTC. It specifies CSPRESSYEQYF.

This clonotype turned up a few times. CDR3 DNA: TGTGCCAGCAGTTTCCTGACCAGCTCTGGGGCCAACGTCCTGACTTTC. It specifies CASSFLTSSGANVLTF. The J gene is TRBJ2-6, the V gene TRBV6-5; no definite D call. The germline CDR1 and CDR2 sequences are MNHEY and SVGAGI. Trimming cost V 4 bases and J 0 bases, with 10 bases left between them. CDR3 length: 16 amino acids.

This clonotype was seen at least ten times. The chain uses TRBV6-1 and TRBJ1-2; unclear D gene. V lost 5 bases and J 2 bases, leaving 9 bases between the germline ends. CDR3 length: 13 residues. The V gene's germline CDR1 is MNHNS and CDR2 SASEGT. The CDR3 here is CASSLDSNYGYTF. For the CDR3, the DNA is TGTGCCAGCAGTCTAGACTCAAACTATGGCTACACCTTC.

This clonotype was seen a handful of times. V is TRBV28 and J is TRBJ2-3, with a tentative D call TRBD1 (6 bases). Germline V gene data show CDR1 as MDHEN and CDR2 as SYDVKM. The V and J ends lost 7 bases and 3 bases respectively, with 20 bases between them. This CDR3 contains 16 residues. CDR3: CASTTRVGAGTDTQYF. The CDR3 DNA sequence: TGTGCCAGCACCACCCGGGTGGGGGCTGGGACAGATACGCAGTATTTT. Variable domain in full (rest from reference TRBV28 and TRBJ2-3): DVKVTQSSRYLVKRTGEKVFLECVQDMDHENMFWYRQDPGLGLRLIYFSYDVKMKEKGDIPEGYSVSREKKERFSLILESASTNQTSMYLCASTTRVGAGTDTQYFGPGTRLTVL.

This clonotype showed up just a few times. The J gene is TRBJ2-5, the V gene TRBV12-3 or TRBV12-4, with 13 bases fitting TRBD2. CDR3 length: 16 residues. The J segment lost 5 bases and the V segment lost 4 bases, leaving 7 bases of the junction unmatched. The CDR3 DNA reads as TGTGCCAGCAGTTCCTTGACTAGCGGGGGGTCGGAGACCCAGTACTTC. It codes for CASSSLTSGGSETQYF.

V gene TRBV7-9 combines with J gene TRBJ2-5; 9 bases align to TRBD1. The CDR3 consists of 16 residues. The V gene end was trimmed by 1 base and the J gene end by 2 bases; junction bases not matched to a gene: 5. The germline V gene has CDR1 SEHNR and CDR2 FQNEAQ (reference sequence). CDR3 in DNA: TGTGCCAGCAGCTTAGGGGCACAGGGGGCTCAAGAGACCCAGTACTTC. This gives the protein CASSLGAQGAQETQYF.

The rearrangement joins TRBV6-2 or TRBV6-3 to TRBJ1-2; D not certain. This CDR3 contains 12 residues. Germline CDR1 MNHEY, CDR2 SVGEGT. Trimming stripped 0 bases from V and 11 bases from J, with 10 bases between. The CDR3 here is CASSYSKGGYTF. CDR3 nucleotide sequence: TGTGCCAGCAGTTACTCGAAGGGAGGGTACACCTTC.

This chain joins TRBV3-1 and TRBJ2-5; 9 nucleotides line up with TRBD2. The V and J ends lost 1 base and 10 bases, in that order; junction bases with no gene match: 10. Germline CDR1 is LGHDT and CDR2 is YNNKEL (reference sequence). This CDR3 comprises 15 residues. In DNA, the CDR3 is TGTGCCAGCAGCCAAGTAACCGCGGGAGGGCCGGACCAGTACTTC. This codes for CASSQVTAGGPDQYF.

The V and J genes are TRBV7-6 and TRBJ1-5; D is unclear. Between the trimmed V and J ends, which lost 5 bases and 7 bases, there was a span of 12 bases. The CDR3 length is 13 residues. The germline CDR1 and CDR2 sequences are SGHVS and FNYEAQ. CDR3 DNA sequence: TGTGCCAGCAGCCCCGGGGAAGGGCAGCCCCAGCATTTT. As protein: CASSPGEGQPQHF.

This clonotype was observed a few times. The CDR3 is CASSLGAGRDDTQYF. As DNA, the CDR3 is TGTGCCAGCAGCCTGGGGGCGGGCCGGGACGATACGCAGTATTTT. The chain combines TRBV12-3 or TRBV12-4 with TRBJ2-3, with a possible D match to TRBD1 (6 bases). The CDR3 totals 15 residues. V was clipped by 6 bases and J by 6 bases, with 19 bases between them.

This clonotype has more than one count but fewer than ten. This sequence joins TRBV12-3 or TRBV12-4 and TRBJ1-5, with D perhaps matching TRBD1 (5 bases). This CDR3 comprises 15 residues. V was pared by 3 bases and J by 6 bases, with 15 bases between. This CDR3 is CASSFRLTGTQPQHF. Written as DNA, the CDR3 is TGTGCCAGCAGTTTTCGGCTAACAGGCACTCAGCCCCAGCATTTT.

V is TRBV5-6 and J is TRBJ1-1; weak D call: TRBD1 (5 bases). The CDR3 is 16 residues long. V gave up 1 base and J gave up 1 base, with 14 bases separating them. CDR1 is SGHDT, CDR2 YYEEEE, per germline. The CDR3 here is CASSLNTDRANTEAFF. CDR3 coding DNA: TGTGCCAGCAGCTTGAATACCGACAGAGCGAACACTGAAGCTTTCTTT.

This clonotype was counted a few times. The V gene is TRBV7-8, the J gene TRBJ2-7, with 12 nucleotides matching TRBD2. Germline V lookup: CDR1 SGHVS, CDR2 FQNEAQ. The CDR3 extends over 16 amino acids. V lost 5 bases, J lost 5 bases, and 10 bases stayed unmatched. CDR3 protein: CASSQGPTSGRHEQYF. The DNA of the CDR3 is TGTGCCAGCAGCCAGGGACCCACTAGCGGGAGGCACGAGCAGTACTTC. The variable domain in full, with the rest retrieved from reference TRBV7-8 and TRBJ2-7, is GAGVSQSPRYKVAKRGQDVALRCDPISGHVSLFWYQQALGQGPEFLTYFQNEAQLDKSGLPSDRFFAERPEGSVSTLKIQRTQQEDSAVYLCASSQGPTSGRHEQYFGPGTRLTVT.

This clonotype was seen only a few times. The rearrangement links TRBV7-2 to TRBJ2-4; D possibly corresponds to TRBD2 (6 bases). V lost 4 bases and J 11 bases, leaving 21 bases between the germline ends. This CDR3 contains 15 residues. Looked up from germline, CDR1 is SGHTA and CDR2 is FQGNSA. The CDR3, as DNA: TGTGCCAGCAGCTACCTGGGCGGGGCCGAAACCGTTCAGTACTTC. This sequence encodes CASSYLGGAETVQYF.

CDR3 nucleotides: TGTGCCAGCAGTTTTTATCTTGGTAGCAATCAGCCCCAGCATTTT. Protein product: CASSFYLGSNQPQHF. The chain uses TRBV12-3 or TRBV12-4 and TRBJ1-5; D is ambiguous. The V and J ends lost 3 bases and 0 bases respectively, with 9 bases between them. This CDR3 region has 15 residues.

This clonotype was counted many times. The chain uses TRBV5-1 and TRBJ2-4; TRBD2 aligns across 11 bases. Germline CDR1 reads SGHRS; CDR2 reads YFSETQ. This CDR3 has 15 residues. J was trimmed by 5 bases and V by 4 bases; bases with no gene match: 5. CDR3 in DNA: TGCGCCAGCAGCGGAGGGACTAGCGGACAAAACATTCAGTACTTC. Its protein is CASSGGTSGQNIQYF.

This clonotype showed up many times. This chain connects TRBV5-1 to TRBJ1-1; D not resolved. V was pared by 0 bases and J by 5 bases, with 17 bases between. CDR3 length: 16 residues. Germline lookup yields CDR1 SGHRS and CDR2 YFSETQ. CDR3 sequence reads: CASSLVSFGSKTEAFF. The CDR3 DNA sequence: TGCGCCAGCAGCTTGGTGAGTTTCGGGTCAAAGACTGAAGCTTTCTTT. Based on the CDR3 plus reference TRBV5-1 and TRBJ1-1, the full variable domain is KAGVTQTPRYLIKTRGQQVTLSCSPISGHRSVSWYQQTPGQGLQFLFEYFSETQRNKGNFPGRFSGRQFSNSRSEMNVSTLELGDSALYLCASSLVSFGSKTEAFFGQGTRLTVV.

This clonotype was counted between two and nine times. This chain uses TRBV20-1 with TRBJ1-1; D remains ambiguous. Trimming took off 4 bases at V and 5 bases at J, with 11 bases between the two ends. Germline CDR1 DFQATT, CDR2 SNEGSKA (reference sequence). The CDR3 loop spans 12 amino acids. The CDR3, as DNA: TGCAGTGCTATTTCGAGGTCGACTGAAGCTTTCTTT. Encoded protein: CSAISRSTEAFF.

In DNA, the CDR3 is TGCAGTGCTAGGTTCTCTGGAAACACCATATATTTT. Encoded protein: CSARFSGNTIYF. This chain links TRBV20-1 with TRBJ1-3, with unresolved D. The CDR3 has 12 residues. The germline V gene has CDR1 DFQATT and CDR2 SNEGSKA (reference sequence). Trimming removed 3 bases at V and 0 bases at J, with 3 bases between.

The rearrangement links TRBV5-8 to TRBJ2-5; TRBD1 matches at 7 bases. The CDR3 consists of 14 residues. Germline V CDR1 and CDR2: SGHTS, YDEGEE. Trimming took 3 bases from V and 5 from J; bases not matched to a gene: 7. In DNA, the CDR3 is TGTGCCAGCAGCTCCGGGATAGGGGGCGAGACCCAGTACTTC. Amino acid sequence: CASSSGIGGETQYF. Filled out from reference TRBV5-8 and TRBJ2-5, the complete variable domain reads EAGVTQSPTHLIKTRGQQATLRCSPISGHTSVYWYQQALGLGLQFLLWYDEGEERNRGNFPPRFSGRQFPNYSSELNVNALELEDSALYLCASSSGIGGETQYFGPGTRLLVL.

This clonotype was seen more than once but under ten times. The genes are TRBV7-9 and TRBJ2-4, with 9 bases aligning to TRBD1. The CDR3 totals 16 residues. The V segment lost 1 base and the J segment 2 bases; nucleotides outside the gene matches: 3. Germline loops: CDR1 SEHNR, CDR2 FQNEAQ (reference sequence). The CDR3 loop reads CASSLGQGVSKNIQYF. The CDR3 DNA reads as TGTGCCAGCAGCTTAGGACAGGGGGTATCCAAAAACATTCAGTACTTC.